This T cell receptor beta chain originates from a study of persistence of HIV-infected CD4 T cells. The wider study: Suppressive ART had lasted a median of about 8 years. Multiple blood draws of up to about 200 mL, except two donors with single leukapheresis.

The immunoSEQ assay was version 4, run in survey mode. Generated by immunoSEQ multiplex PCR, the TCRdb table keeps only in-frame clones and is missing some. The table lists approximately 7,000 clones, roughly 83% of them singletons. Lysates of CMV-infected fibroblasts at 9 to 10 ug/mL stimulated these cells. CD4+ T cells upregulating both CD40 ligand and CD69 were sorted as responding cells. A roughly 20-hour stimulation of CD8-depleted PBMCs used anti-CD28/CD49d costimulation, CD40-blocking antibody and enfuvirtide. Concerning this clone itself: Its antigen is unknown.

CDR3 length: 14 residues. The germline gives CDR1 SQVTM, CDR2 ANQGSEA. V lost 6 bases to trimming and J lost 0 bases, with 12 bases between them. Whole-study findings and limits: Within sorted populations, more oligoclonal TCRs accompanied more oligoclonal proviruses.

This receptor was identified in an adult woman with HIV who was CMV-seropositive. Sample: CD4+ T cells sorted from PBMCs after approximately 19-hour stimulation, taken from a patient who received antiretroviral therapy. The chain combines TRBV29-1 with TRBJ1-3; maybe TRBD1 (6 bases). The CDR3 reads CSVSNRDSGNTIYF. For the CDR3, the DNA is TGCAGCGTGTCAAACAGGGACTCTGGAAACACCATATATTTT. The variable domain in full, completed from reference TRBV29-1 and TRBJ1-3, reads SAVISQKPSRDICQRGTSLTIQCQVDSQVTMMFWYRQQPGQSLTLIATANQGSEATYESGFVIDKFPISRPNLTFSTLTVSNMSPEDSSIYLCSVSNRDSGNTIYFGEGSWLTVV.